This TCR beta chain is drawn from a study of T-cell memory formation after mild COVID-19 (dated by TCRdb to the early 2020s). Regarding the research as a whole: Most TCR sequence clusters were specific to one of the two donors. Two young, previously healthy adult volunteers, one female and one male, were included in the cohort. Longitudinal TCRalpha and TCRbeta repertoire sequencing tracked T-cell clones expanding and contracting after mild COVID-19 in a couple of donors. Results and caveats for the whole study, not just this receptor: Balanced CD4/CD8 phenotypes were observed for clones contracting from day 15 to 85, whereas a bias towards CD4+ was observed for a second wave of clones expanding from day 15 to 37. Only a couple of mild cases were covered by the study, and larger cohorts that include severe cases with pre-infection samples were considered necessary. Contracting CD4+ clones were found mainly in CM and EM memory subsets, while CD8+ clones were enriched in EMRA. SARS-CoV-2 specificity of the second-wave clones peaking on day 37 was not confirmed. The detection of some responding clones in pre-infection memory suggests that pre-existing cross-reactive memory T cells joined the SARS-CoV-2 response.

In its sample, this clonotype was seen many times. Its target antigen remains unknown. Base quality data are lacking; no much larger clone is found one base away. Ficoll-Paque density gradient centrifugation was the method used to isolate PBMCs. Sequencing used an Illumina NovaSeq 6000. TCRalpha and TCRbeta cDNA libraries were constructed by 5'RACE with constant-segment primers, with sample barcodes and unique molecular identifiers being introduced. RNA was extracted from every sample with Trizol reagent. Amplification of the libraries took two PCR steps, and the second step added a second sample barcode plus Illumina TruSeq adapters. Libraries were sequenced on an Illumina NovaSeq with 2 x 150 bp paired-end reads. On the study's bioinformatics: With migec v1.2.7, reads were demultiplexed and then collapsed into UMI-guided consensus sequences. Using mixcr v2.1.11, UMI consensuses were aligned to TRA and TRB V and J templates and then assembled into clonotypes. A clonotype was counted as expanded or contracted only if both edgeR and NoisET called the change significant, with noise models trained on biological replicates. edgeR calls used a false discovery rate-adjusted p below 0.01 and a log2 fold-change threshold of 1. As an exploratory analysis of dynamics, PCA with hierarchical clustering was applied to max-normalized trajectories of the 1000 most abundant clonotypes. The CD4 or CD8 phenotype of responding clones was assigned using the separately sequenced CD4+ and CD8+ repertoires. TCRdb redid the processing of the public reads, applying fastp at Q25 and MiXCR, and retained in-frame beta chains. Every entry covers one CDR3 protein and lists the most common genes and DNA from its rows. TCRdb's processing, not the authors', yielded these V and J calls. Across this sample there are tens of thousands of distinct CDR3 sequences, with roughly 21% seen only once. The leading ten clones occupy 1.5% of the sample.

V is reduced by 5 bases and J by 7 bases, leaving a spacing of 27 bases between them. CDR1 SQVTM and CDR2 ANQGSEA are derived from the germline V gene. Counted from cysteine to phenylalanine, this CDR3 has 17 amino acids. Only CDR3 DNA remains: 51 bases, in frame from the first base. The receptor chain draws on TRBV29-1 and TRBJ2-1, and possibly TRBD2, on 5 matching bases. Sequencing was performed on PBMCs or a T cell subset sorted from them (not recorded which). The clonotype originates from an adult who had mild COVID-19 (a few samples of this study predate the infection). The sample titles of this study are shuffled in the database, so cell type and time point are left out. The CDR3 region has the sequence CSVPRGKGALVINEQFF. The DNA is as follows: TGCAGCGTTCCCCGGGGTAAAGGAGCTCTGGTGATAAATGAGCAGTTCTTC.